This TCR beta chain was captured by sequencing in a study of Graves' ophthalmopathy and Graves' hyperthyroidism. Amplified TCR beta CDR3 regions were obtained using RNA transcripts as template. An opening RT-PCR round employed HTBI primers and preceded a second-round multiplex PCR. MiXCR, applied by TCRdb to the multiplex PCR reads, yields one record per CDR3 protein. The data contain a few hundred thousand distinct CDR3 sequences, under 40% of them seen just once; the ten biggest clones take up over 3.5%. The germline V gene encodes CDR1 DFQATT and CDR2 SNEGSKA (reference sequence). The CDR3 loop spans 11 amino acids. With 5 bases removed from V and 6 bases from J, the gap between germline ends came to 10 bases. This clonotype occurred many times.

The sequenced sample consisted of peripheral blood or thyroid tissue (not recorded which). The chain is built from TRBV20-1 and TRBJ1-1; the D is unclear. The TCR sequence derives from an adult man with Graves' hyperthyroidism. CDR3 bases: TGCAGTGCTGAAGCCCCCCCTGAAGCTTTCTTT. This codes for CSAEAPPEAFF.